The following is a TCR beta chain sequence with its context. The germline V and J ends were trimmed by 7 bases and 0 bases, with 12 bases remaining between them. CDR1 and CDR2 from the germline V gene are LNHDA and SQIVND (reference sequence). The CDR3 contains 14 residues. The source of the sample is a study of memory CD4+ T cells and cytomegalovirus serostatus. Single viable CD3+CD4+CD8-CD45RO+ cells were sorted as the memory CD4+ T cells. TCRdb keeps only in-frame clones here, not all; method: immunoSEQ multiplex PCR. The profile shows 50,000 to 55,000 clones, around 82% of them singletons. The clonotype comes from an adult in good health and CMV-seronegative. This sequence joins TRBV19 and TRBJ1-2; a weak D match, TRBD1 (5 bases). Sequencing used memory CD4+ T cells from blood. The CDR3 DNA reads as TGTGCCAGTAACGGGGGTACGACTAACTATGGCTACACCTTC. It yields the protein CASNGGTTNYGYTF.